This T cell receptor beta chain was captured in a study of cytomegalovirus exposure and HLA in healthy donors. Study observations and caveats: It was found in a later analysis that first-cohort TCR clusters tended to co-occur in the 120 validation repertoires.

The germline V and J ends were trimmed by 6 bases and 0 bases, with 11 bases remaining between them. Germline CDR1 and CDR2: MNHEY and SVGAGI. The CDR3 is 14 residues long. On this clone itself: The antigen remains unidentified.

Assay used: immunoSEQ multiplex PCR; TCRdb lists only in-frame clones, some missing. Seen here are around 160,000 clones, 84% observed once, and the top ten hold more than 8.5%. Sequencing was done on a sample of PBMCs. The V gene is TRBV6-5, the J gene TRBJ1-1; the D gene is possibly TRBD1 (5 bases). This TCR came from a man aged 30 to 45 in good health and CMV-seropositive. The CDR3 nucleotides are TGTGCCAGCAGGGGGGGGACCTTGAACACTGAAGCTTTCTTT. Amino acid sequence: CASRGGTLNTEAFF.